This T cell receptor beta chain derives from a study of cytomegalovirus exposure and HLA in healthy donors. Study-wide results and limits: A missense DCLRE1C variant was associated with V- and J-gene trimming of TCR beta chains in a later analysis, and an independent cohort replicated the association. About 87% or about 30% of the time was how often most TCR beta V segments were productive, according to an earlier analysis.

Germline lookup yields CDR1 LGHNA and CDR2 YSLEER. Unmatched junction bases numbered 8, after V lost 6 bases and J lost 0 bases. This CDR3 comprises 17 residues. Remarks on this clone: What it binds is not known.

The PCR was carried out with 60 Vbeta primers and 13 Jbeta primers. Produced via immunoSEQ multiplex PCR; TCRdb's table is partial and in-frame only. The data contain about 170,000 clones, around three quarters of them singletons. The gene calls are TRBV4-3 and TRBJ2-6; TRBD1 matches 7 bases. The TCR sequence derives from a middle-aged man in good health and CMV-seropositive. Sequenced input: PBMCs. In nucleotides, the CDR3 is TGCGCCAGCAGTGACAGGGCCCTAAGCTCTGGGGCCAACGTCCTGACTTTC. It encodes CASSDRALSSGANVLTF.